This T cell receptor (beta chain) is drawn from a study of cytomegalovirus exposure and HLA in healthy donors listed by TCRdb under 2017. Regarding the research as a whole: An earlier analysis of some 600 of the donors reported approximately 260 Gb of sequence data and about 120 million unique TCR beta sequences obtained from around 180 million T cells. About 280 gigabases of sequencing data and 70 million to 95 million unique TCR sequences made up an early release that covered approximately 700 HLA-typed donors. The genetic ancestry cluster associated with self-reported Caucasian donors included over 65% of the 300 to 450 genotyped donors. The study aimed to test whether signatures of past pathogen exposure could be identified by cataloging public T cell receptors. Using immunosequencing, the study profiled T cell repertoires from around 670 subjects and related those repertoires to cytomegalovirus serostatus. Besides the first cohort of around 700 subjects, a separate validation cohort made up of about 120 different subjects was used. High-throughput TCR immunosequencing, statistical association of individual TCRs with disease status, and machine learning were combined to predict cytomegalovirus infection status. A later analysis re-analyzed previously published TCR beta repertoires from about 730 donors and added high-resolution HLA genotyping to study TCR occurrence patterns. Rather than drawing on any new phenotypic data, the later analysis identified candidate immune exposures from TCR beta sequences and the way those sequences occurred across donors. In an earlier analysis of 500 to 650 of the donors, high-throughput TCR beta sequencing was used to judge whether each TCR beta V gene segment behaved as functional or pseudogenic. Donor age, sex, ethnicity and CMV serostatus were compiled alongside the repertoire data. Genome-wide SNP genotypes for about 65% of the 666 donors were used in a later genetic analysis, which treated that subset as a discovery cohort. All discovery cohort repertoires had been generated on a single sequencing platform. Both class I and class II loci were covered by HLA typing, at four-digit resolution. Typing coverage differed by locus: A, B, C, DRB1 and DQB1 were typed in about 629-640 donors, DQA1 in 522, DPA1 in some 570, and DPB1 in just under 490. About five DR-DQ haplotypes were treated as single units for association and clustering because of strong linkage in the cohort. On average, around 230,000 unique TCR beta nucleotide sequences were sequenced per donor among some 430 genotyped donors of the cohort, with roughly 18% of those sequences being non-productive. General study outcomes and caveats: A further reported finding was that TCR beta sequences accurately predicted the HLA-A and HLA-B alleles for most subjects in the first cohort. Assigning TCR associations to individual alleles was difficult when HLA alleles, especially DR and DQ, strongly co-occurred. It was suggested by the authors that the approach could potentially be generalized to other disease states and immunological phenotypes. Presence/absence analyses assumed roughly uniform sequencing depth across donors, an assumption that may not hold. Most TCR sequences were observed very rarely across donors, whereas some public TCRs were present in many individuals. Compared with the approximately 720-donor mean, donors in an Asian-associated ancestry cluster had fewer N-insertions in productive TCRs, according to a later genetic analysis. A later analysis found that TCR association rates varied across HLA loci, with DRB1 alleles showing the most associated TCRs and HLA-C alleles the fewest. In both the original and validation cohorts, the classifier was reported to diagnose cytomegalovirus status with high specificity and sensitivity. The cohort was sequenced for TCR beta chains only, and without alpha or paired-chain data the features that could be detected were limited. Specific HLA alleles were associated with 16,951 TCR beta sequences at a false discovery rate of 0.05 in a later analysis. In a later analysis, most CMV-associated TCR beta chains were found to appear HLA-restricted, with HLA associations seemingly driven largely by CMV exposure. Immune exposure information for the cohort was limited to CMV serostatus. The earlier analysis of approximately 590 of the donors excluded 15 to 20 rarely observed V segments, including chromosome 9 orphons, because counts were too low. In an earlier analysis of some 640 of the donors, most TCR beta V segments were observed in productive rearrangements about 90% or about 30% of the time, broadly matching IMGT annotations. The study gave a list of 150 to 200 TCR beta chains associated with cytomegalovirus. An association between a missense DCLRE1C variant and V-gene and J-gene trimming of TCR beta chains was found in a later genetic analysis and replicated in an independent cohort. In a later analysis, HLA-associated TCR beta chains showed more clonal expansion and lower generation probabilities than non-associated chains that were equally common. Correlated functional status among segregating V segments might be attributable to linkage disequilibrium, but an unknown experimental factor could not be ruled out. A few of the identified cytomegalovirus-associated TCR beta chains were confirmed in vitro to be specific for cytomegalovirus antigens. A group of highly shared sequence variants was considered likely to be a technical artifact of the sequencing pipeline. In a later analysis, several top co-occurrence clusters were reported to appear linked to parvovirus B19, influenza, CMV and Epstein-Barr virus. Because the 87-base-pair reads could not distinguish some IMGT-functional V segments, including TRBV6-2 and TRBV6-3, those segments were excluded. Because HLA typing was missing for some donors at each locus, association tests included only the typed subset.

The cohort comprised hundreds of healthy bone marrow donors. All cohort members were sampled while nominally healthy, although unrecorded immune exposures were likely present. The donor tested CMV seropositive and was one of the 289 seropositive cohort members. Each donor provided a peripheral blood sample, and peripheral blood mononuclear cells were used for TCR beta sequencing. Genomic DNA was extracted from the blood cell samples with the Qiagen DNeasy Blood Extraction Kit. The library came from the immunoSEQ multiplex PCR assay. For the multiplex PCR, a mixture combining 60 forward primers for TCR Vbeta segments and 13 reverse primers for TCR Jbeta segments was used. Amplification of the CDR3 region of rearranged TCR beta genes was performed with a multiplex PCR assay on genomic DNA. Amplified TCR beta libraries were sequenced as 87-base-pair reads on the Illumina HiSeq System. Per the source publication's procedure: In a later analysis, tens of millions of unique TCR beta chains were counted across the 500 to 850 repertoires, and roughly 11 million of these chains were shared by at least two donors. Raw reads were error-corrected and collapsed into unique sequences by a nearest-neighbor algorithm in which closely related sequences were merged to remove PCR and sequencing errors. CDR3 sequences were aligned to IMGT reference sequences to assign V, D and J gene segments. For a sequence to be retained, a match of at least six nucleotides was required to both a V gene segment and a J gene segment. Rearrangements were classified as productive when the CDR3 lacked stop codons and remained in frame with V and J, and all other rearrangements were classified as non-productive. CDR3 was defined according to IMGT convention as the region running from the second conserved V-encoded cysteine to the conserved J-encoded phenylalanine. Sequences without an unambiguous match to a single V gene segment were excluded from the earlier analysis of about 640 of the donors. In an earlier analysis of 450 to 750 of the donors, a V segment was called functional when productive rearrangements were above 56.7%, and segregating when the standard deviation between donors exceeded 5%. To diagnose cytomegalovirus status from the catalog of TCR beta chain sequences, a statistical classification framework was built. V and J gene assignment, in a later analysis, came from comparing TCR nucleotide sequences with IMGT/GENE-DB human TR gene sequences. The TCRdist pipeline was used in a later analysis to assign CDR3 sequences and most-parsimonious VDJ recombination scenarios. In a later analysis, every TCR beta chain was defined by the combination of its CDR3 amino acid sequence and its V-gene family, and reads without a unique V-gene family were dropped. To address suspected cross-contamination and a sequencing artifact, a later analysis removed 550 to 750 highly shared, low-generation-probability nucleotide sequences. A later analysis calculated a clonal expansion index for each public chain from normalized within-repertoire ranks of inferred template counts. In a later analysis, generation probabilities were computed with a VDJ recombination model fitted to out-of-frame rearrangements, and the resulting probabilities were checked against IGoR. A later analysis scored TCR-TCR, TCR-HLA and TCR-CMV co-occurrence with hypergeometric tests, applying a repertoire-size bias correction to TCR pairs. To estimate false discovery rates, a later analysis permuted the HLA or CMV assignments 20 times. In a later analysis, co-occurring TCRs were grouped using DBSCAN, with TCRdist sequence similarity added in when clustering inside HLA-allele-positive subsets. Repertoires with fewer than 30,000 or more than 120,000 public chains were left out of co-occurrence clustering, as were a few repertoires with anomalous nucleotide sharing. The source is immuneACCESS, and TCRdb retained only in-frame sequences with V and J called. Part of the clones is not carried over; for the studies checked, unresolved V genes explain less than half of this, and the remainder is unexplained. The D gene and trimming were derived from the DNA, and the V and J assignments and clone size from that table. The sample yields fewer than 200,000 clones; 75% to 85% were counted once. More than 0.9% of the sample is held by the ten biggest clonotypes.

On this clone: Its specific antigen is unknown. No base qualities exist here, and no much larger clone lies one base off it.

Ends trimmed: V by 2 bases, J by 3 bases; bases unmatched to a gene: 10. From the germline V gene, CDR1 is SNHLY and CDR2 is FYNNEI. The CDR3 measures 18 amino acids from cysteine to phenylalanine. Just the 54-base CDR3 DNA is kept, in frame starting at base 1. Material: PBMCs. The chain couples TRBV2 to TRBJ2-5, with 12 junctional bases fitting TRBD2. The TCR sequence derives from a girl aged 2 to 9 in good health and CMV-seropositive. The nucleotides read TGTGCCAGCAGTGAAACGCGGCTAGCGGGAGGGCGGGAAGAGACCCAGTACTTC. Translated, this gives CASSETRLAGGREETQYF.